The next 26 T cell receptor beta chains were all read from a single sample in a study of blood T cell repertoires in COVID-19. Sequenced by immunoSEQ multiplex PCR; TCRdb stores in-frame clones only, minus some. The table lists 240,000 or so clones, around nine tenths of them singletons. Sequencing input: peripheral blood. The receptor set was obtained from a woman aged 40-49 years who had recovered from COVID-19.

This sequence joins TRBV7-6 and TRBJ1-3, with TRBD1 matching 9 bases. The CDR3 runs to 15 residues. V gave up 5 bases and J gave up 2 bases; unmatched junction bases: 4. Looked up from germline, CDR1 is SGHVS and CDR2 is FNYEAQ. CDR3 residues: CASSRGDRAGNTIYF. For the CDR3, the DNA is TGTGCCAGCAGCCGAGGGGACAGGGCTGGAAACACCATATATTTT.

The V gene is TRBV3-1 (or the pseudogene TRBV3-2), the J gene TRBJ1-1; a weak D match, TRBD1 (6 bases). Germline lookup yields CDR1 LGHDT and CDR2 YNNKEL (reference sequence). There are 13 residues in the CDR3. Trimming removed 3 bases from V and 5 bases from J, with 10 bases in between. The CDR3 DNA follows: TGTGCCAGCAGCCACAGGGGAGGGACTGAAGCTTTCTTT. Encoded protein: CASSHRGGTEAFF.

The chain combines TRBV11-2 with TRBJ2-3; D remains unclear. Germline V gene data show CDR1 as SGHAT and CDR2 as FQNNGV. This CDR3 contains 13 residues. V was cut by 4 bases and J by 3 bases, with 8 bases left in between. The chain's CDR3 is CASSSRRTDTQYF. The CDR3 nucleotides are TGTGCCAGCAGCTCACGGAGAACAGATACGCAGTATTTT.

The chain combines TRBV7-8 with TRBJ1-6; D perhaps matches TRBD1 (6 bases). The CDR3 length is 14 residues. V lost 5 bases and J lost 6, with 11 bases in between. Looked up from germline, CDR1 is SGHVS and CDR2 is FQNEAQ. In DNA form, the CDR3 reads TGTGCCAGCAGCCCGCAGGGGTCTAATTCACCCCTCCACTTT. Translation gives CASSPQGSNSPLHF. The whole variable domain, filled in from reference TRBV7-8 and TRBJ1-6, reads GAGVSQSPRYKVAKRGQDVALRCDPISGHVSLFWYQQALGQGPEFLTYFQNEAQLDKSGLPSDRFFAERPEGSVSTLKIQRTQQEDSAVYLCASSPQGSNSPLHFGNGTRLTVT.

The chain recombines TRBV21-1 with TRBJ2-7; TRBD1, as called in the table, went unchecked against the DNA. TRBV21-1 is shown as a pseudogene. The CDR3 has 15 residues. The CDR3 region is CASSKVRGPSYEQYV. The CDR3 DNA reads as TGTGCCAGCAGCAAAGTCAGGGGCCCCTCCTACGAGCAGTACGTC.

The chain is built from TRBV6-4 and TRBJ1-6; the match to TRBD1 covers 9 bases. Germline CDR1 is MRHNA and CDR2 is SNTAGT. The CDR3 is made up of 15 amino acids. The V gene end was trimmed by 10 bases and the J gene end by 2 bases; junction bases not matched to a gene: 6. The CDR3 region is CANAQGAPYNSPLHF. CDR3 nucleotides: TGTGCCAACGCACAGGGGGCACCCTATAATTCACCCCTCCACTTT.

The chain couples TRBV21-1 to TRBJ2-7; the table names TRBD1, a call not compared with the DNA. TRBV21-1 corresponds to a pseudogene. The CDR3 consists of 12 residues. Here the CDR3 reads CASRPDRVEQYV. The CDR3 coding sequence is TGTGCCAGCAGACCCGACAGGGTTGAGCAGTACGTC.

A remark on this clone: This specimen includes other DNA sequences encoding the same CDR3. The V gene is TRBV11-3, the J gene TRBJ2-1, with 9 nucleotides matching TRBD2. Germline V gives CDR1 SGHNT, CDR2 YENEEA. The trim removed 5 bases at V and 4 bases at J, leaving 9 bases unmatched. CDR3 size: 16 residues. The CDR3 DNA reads TGTGCCAGCAGCCACGCTAGCGGGGCATCGTACAATGAGCAGTTCTTC. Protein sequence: CASSHASGASYNEQFF.

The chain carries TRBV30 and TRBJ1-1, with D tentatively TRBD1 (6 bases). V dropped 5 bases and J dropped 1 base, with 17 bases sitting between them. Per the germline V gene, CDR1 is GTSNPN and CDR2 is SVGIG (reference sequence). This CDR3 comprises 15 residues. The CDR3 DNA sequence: TGTGCCTGGGCCAAGGGACATGGGGGGAACACTGAAGCTTTCTTT. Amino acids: CAWAKGHGGNTEAFF.

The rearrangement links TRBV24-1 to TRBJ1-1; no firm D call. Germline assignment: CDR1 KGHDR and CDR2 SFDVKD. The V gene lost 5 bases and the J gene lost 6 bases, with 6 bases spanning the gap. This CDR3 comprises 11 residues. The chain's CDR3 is CATSGWPEAFF. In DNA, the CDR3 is TGTGCCACCAGTGGTTGGCCTGAAGCTTTCTTT.

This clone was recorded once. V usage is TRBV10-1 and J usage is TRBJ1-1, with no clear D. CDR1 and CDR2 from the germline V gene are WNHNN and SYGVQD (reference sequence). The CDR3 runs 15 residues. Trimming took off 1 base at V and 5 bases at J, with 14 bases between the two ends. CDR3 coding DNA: TGCGCCAGCAGTGAGTACGGCCCCCCGGGGACTGAAGCTTTCTTT. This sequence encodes CASSEYGPPGTEAFF.

The CDR3 DNA follows: TGTGCCAGCTCACGGGGACAGGCACTCAATCAGCCCCAGCATTTT. This translates into CASSRGQALNQPQHF. The chain is built from TRBV18 and TRBJ1-5; the match to TRBD1 covers 8 bases. Germline CDR1 and CDR2: KGHSH and LQKENI. The V gene end was trimmed by 4 bases and the J gene end by 3 bases; junction bases not matched to a gene: 5. The CDR3 contains 15 residues.

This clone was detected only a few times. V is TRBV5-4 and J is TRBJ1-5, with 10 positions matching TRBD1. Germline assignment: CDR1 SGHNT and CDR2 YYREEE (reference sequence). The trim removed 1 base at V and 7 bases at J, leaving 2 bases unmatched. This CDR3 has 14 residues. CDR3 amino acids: CASSLWGQGQPQHF. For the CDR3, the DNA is TGTGCCAGCAGCTTGTGGGGACAGGGGCAGCCCCAGCATTTT.

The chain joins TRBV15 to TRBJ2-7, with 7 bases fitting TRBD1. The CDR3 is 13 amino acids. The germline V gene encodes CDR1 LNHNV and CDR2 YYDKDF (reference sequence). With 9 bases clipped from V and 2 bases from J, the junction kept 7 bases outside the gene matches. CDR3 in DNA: TGTGCCACGGGTCTAGACAGGGCCTACGAGCAGTACTTC. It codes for CATGLDRAYEQYF.

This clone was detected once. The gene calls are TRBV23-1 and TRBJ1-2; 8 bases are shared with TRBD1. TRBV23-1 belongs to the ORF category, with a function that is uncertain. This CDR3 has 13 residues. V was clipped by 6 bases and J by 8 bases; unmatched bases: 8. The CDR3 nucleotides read TGCGCCAGCAGCCCCGGACAGGGTCTGGGCTACACCTTC. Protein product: CASSPGQGLGYTF.

CDR3 amino acids: CASSDRLDWPYGYTF. In nucleotides, the CDR3 is TGTGCCAGCAGCGACCGTTTGGACTGGCCGTATGGCTACACCTTC. This chain uses TRBV7-2 with TRBJ1-2; D ambiguous. CDR1 is SGHTA and CDR2 is FQGNSA in the germline V gene. This CDR3 has 15 residues. The V gene lost 5 bases and the J gene lost 5 bases, with 18 bases spanning the gap.

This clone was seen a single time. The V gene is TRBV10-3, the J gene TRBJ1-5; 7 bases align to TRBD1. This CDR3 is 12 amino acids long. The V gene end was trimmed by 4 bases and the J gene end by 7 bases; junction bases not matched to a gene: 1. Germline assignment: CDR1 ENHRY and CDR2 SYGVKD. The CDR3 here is CAISVGGQPQHF. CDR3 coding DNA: TGTGCCATCAGTGTAGGGGGCCAGCCCCAGCATTTT.

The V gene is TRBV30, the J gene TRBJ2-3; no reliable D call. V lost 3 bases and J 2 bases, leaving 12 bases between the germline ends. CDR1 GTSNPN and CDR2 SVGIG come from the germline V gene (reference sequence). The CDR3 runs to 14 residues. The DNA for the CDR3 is TGTGCCTGGAGCGAAAGAGGATCCACAGATACGCAGTATTTT. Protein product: CAWSERGSTDTQYF.

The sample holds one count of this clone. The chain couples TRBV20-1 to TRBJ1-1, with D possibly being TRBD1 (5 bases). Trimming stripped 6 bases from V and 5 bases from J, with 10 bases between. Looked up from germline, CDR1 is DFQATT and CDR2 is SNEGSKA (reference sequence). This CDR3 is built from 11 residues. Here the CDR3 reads CSAGGPTEAFF. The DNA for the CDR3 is TGCAGTGCGGGGGGTCCGACTGAAGCTTTCTTT.

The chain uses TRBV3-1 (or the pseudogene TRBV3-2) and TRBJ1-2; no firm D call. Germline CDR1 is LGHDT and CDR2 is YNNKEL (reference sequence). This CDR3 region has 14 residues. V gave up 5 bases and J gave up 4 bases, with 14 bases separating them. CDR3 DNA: TGTGCCAGCAGCGACGGGGTCGCAGTCTATGGCTACACCTTC. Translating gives CASSDGVAVYGYTF.

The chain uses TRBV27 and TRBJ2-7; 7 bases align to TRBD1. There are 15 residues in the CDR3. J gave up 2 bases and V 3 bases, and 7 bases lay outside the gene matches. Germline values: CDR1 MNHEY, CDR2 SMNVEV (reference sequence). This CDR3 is CASSFETGSPYEQYF. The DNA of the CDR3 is TGTGCCAGCAGTTTTGAGACAGGGTCGCCCTACGAGCAGTACTTC.

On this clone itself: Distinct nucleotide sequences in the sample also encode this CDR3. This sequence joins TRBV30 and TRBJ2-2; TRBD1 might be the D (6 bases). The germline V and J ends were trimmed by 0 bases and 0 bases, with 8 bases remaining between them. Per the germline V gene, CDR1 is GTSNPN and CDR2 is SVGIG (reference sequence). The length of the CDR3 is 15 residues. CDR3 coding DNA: TGTGCCTGGAGTGTAGGGGGTACGAACACCGGGGAGCTGTTTTTT. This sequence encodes CAWSVGGTNTGELFF.

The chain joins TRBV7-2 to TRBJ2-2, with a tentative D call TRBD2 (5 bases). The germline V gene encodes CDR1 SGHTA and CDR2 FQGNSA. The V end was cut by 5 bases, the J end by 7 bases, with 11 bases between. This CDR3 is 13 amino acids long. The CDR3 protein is CASSPLGSGELFF. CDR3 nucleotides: TGTGCCAGCAGCCCCCTGGGGAGCGGGGAGCTGTTTTTT.

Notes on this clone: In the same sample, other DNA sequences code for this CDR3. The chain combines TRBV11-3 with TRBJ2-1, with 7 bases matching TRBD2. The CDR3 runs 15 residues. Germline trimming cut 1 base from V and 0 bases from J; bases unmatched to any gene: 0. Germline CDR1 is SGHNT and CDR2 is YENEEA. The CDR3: CASSLGGSSYNEQFF. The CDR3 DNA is TGTGCCAGCAGCTTAGGCGGGAGCTCCTACAATGAGCAGTTCTTC.

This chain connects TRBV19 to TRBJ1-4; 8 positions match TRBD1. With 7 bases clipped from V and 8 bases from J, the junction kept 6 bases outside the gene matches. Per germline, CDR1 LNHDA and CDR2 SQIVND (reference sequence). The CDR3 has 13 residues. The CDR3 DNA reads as TGTGCCAGTATCGGGACAGGCGGAGAAAAACTGTTTTTT. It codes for CASIGTGGEKLFF. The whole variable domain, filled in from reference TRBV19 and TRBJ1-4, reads DGGITQSPKYLFRKEGQNVTLSCEQNLNHDAMYWYRQDPGQGLRLIYYSQIVNDFQKGDIAEGYSVSREKKESFPLTVTSAQKNPTAFYLCASIGTGGEKLFFGSGTQLSVL.

DNA for the CDR3: TGTGCCAGTGGGGGGGTCAATCAGCCCCAGCATTTT. It translates to CASGGVNQPQHF. V and J are TRBV19 and TRBJ1-5, with a tentative D call TRBD1 (5 bases). There are 12 residues in the CDR3. V was pared by 8 bases and J by 3 bases, with 8 bases between. Germline CDR1 is LNHDA and CDR2 is SQIVND (reference sequence).